Presented here are 26 T cell receptor beta chains from one specimen sequenced in a study of CD8 T cells in Susac syndrome (dated by TCRdb to between 2018 and 2020). Libraries were made using the immunoSEQ multiplex PCR assay. RNA was extracted using the RNeasy kit, and roughly 0.45 to 1 microgram was reverse transcribed with random hexamers. Using fastp at Q25 and MiXCR, TCRdb reprocessed the public reads and kept productive beta chains. Each entry is one CDR3 protein sequence, shown with its most common DNA and genes. In this sample the table shows roughly 330,000 distinct CDR3 sequences, approximately 90% of which occur a single time. Clones ranked in the top ten supply more than 0.06% of the sample. Sequences were obtained from CD4+ T cells from PBMCs. The origin of the receptors is a human donor with multiple sclerosis.

The chain uses TRBV5-1 and TRBJ2-4; a weak D match, TRBD1 (5 bases). Germline V gives CDR1 SGHRS, CDR2 YFSETQ. This CDR3 contains 15 residues. Trimming left V 5 bases short and J 9 bases short, with 21 bases between. The CDR3 DNA reads as TGCGCCAGCAGACCAGACCGAGGCGAAAGGGGCATTCAGTACTTC. Its protein is CASRPDRGERGIQYF.

The CDR3 DNA sequence: TGCAGTGCCAAGCCCCGGGTTGGGGGATTAGAAAACTATGGCTACACCTTC. It codes for CSAKPRVGGLENYGYTF. The V and J genes are TRBV20-1 and TRBJ1-2, with D tentatively TRBD1 (5 bases). The germline V gene encodes CDR1 DFQATT and CDR2 SNEGSKA (reference sequence). Trimming cost V 6 bases and J 2 bases, with 25 bases left between them. The CDR3 extends over 17 amino acids.

V and J are TRBV7-9 and TRBJ2-2; a possible D gene is TRBD1 (5 bases). CDR3 size: 15 residues. Trimming shortened V by 4 bases and J by 0 bases, and 9 bases separated the two germline ends. Per the germline V gene, CDR1 is SEHNR and CDR2 is FQNEAQ (reference sequence). The CDR3 bases are TGTGCCAGCAGCTGGGGCAGCGCGAACACCGGGGAGCTGTTTTTT. Translation gives CASSWGSANTGELFF.

The V gene is TRBV15, the J gene TRBJ1-5; D gene unclear. The CDR3 runs to 12 residues. In germline, CDR1 is LNHNV, CDR2 YYDKDF (reference sequence). V lost 0 bases and J 5 bases, leaving 2 bases between the germline ends. CDR3 residues: CATSRDHQPQHF. The CDR3 nucleotides read TGTGCCACCAGCAGAGATCATCAGCCCCAGCATTTT.

The CDR3 region is CASSLGSGVYYEQYF. CDR3 nucleotides: TGCGCCAGCAGCTTGGGATCAGGGGTTTACTACGAGCAGTACTTC. The chain links TRBV5-1 to TRBJ2-7, with D possibly TRBD1 on 6 matching bases. V gave up 0 bases and J gave up 3 bases, with 13 bases separating them. This CDR3 region has 15 residues. Germline V gives CDR1 SGHRS, CDR2 YFSETQ.

The chain has TRBV7-9 and TRBJ1-4, with 7 bases that match TRBD1. V lost 5 bases, J lost 3 bases, and 3 bases stayed unmatched. The CDR3 has 14 residues. In germline, CDR1 is SEHNR, CDR2 FQNEAQ (reference sequence). CDR3 residues: CASSPGTANEKLFF. The CDR3 DNA sequence: TGTGCCAGCAGCCCCGGGACAGCTAATGAAAAACTGTTTTTT.

The chain carries TRBV12-3 or TRBV12-4 and TRBJ1-1; D gene ambiguous. The length of the CDR3 is 14 residues. Trimming pared 5 bases from V and 3 bases from J, leaving 13 bases between. The DNA of the CDR3 is TGTGCCAGCAGTGCTAGACGGAGGGACACTGAAGCTTTCTTT. Its protein is CASSARRRDTEAFF.

CDR3 residues: CASSPRNQPQHF. CDR3 DNA sequence: TGTGCCAGCAGTCCCCGGAATCAGCCCCAGCATTTT. V usage is TRBV7-2 and J usage is TRBJ1-5; D gene uncertain. The CDR3 is 12 amino acids. CDR1 is SGHTA, CDR2 FQGNSA, per germline. Deletions cut 6 bases from V and 4 bases from J, with 7 bases between.

The chain has TRBV20-1 and TRBJ2-3; D is unresolved. Trimming removed 2 bases at V and 4 bases at J, with 7 bases between. CDR3 length: 12 residues. The germline CDR1 and CDR2 sequences are DFQATT and SNEGSKA (reference sequence). The CDR3, as DNA: TGCAGTGCTAGACCAGACGCAGATACGCAGTATTTT. This codes for CSARPDADTQYF.

V and J are TRBV18 and TRBJ1-1, with D hard to call. Germline values: CDR1 KGHSH, CDR2 LQKENI. The V end was cut by 6 bases, the J end by 1 base, with 3 bases between. The CDR3 extends over 11 amino acids. CDR3 amino acids: CASSSNTEAFF. In DNA, the CDR3 is TGTGCCAGCTCTTCGAACACTGAAGCTTTCTTT. Using reference TRBV18 and TRBJ1-1 for the parts outside the CDR3, the full variable domain is NAGVMQNPRHLVRRRGQEARLRCSPMKGHSHVYWYRQLPEEGLKFMVYLQKENIIDESGMPKERFSAEFPKEGPSILRIQQVVRGDSAAYFCASSSNTEAFFGQGTRLTVV.

V gene TRBV18 combines with J gene TRBJ1-2; 9 bases fit TRBD1. The CDR3 covers 16 residues. V shed 2 bases, J shed 6 bases, and the junction held 10 bases outside the gene matches. In germline, CDR1 is KGHSH, CDR2 LQKENI. CDR3 nucleotide sequence: TGTGCCAGCTCACCAGCCGGGACGGGACAGGGCCATGGCTACACCTTC. Translation gives CASSPAGTGQGHGYTF.

This clonotype was found once. The chain combines TRBV7-2 with TRBJ2-1, with 10 positions matching TRBD2. V was pared by 4 bases and J by 14 bases, with 8 bases of the junction left unmatched. Germline CDR1 and CDR2: SGHTA and FQGNSA. The CDR3 is made up of 13 amino acids. The CDR3: CASSSLAGVFKFF. CDR3 nucleotide sequence: TGTGCCAGCAGCTCCCTAGCGGGAGTGTTCAAGTTCTTC.

The V and J genes are TRBV14 and TRBJ1-1, with a possible D match to TRBD1 (6 bases). CDR1 and CDR2 (germline): SGHDN, FVKESK. The CDR3 extends over 16 amino acids. The germline V and J ends were trimmed by 0 bases and 0 bases, with 11 bases remaining between them. Here the CDR3 reads CASSQDLGQLNTEAFF. The CDR3 DNA sequence: TGTGCCAGCAGCCAAGATCTAGGACAGCTGAACACTGAAGCTTTCTTT.

The V gene is TRBV2, the J gene TRBJ2-2; TRBD2 aligns across 7 bases. The CDR3 contains 13 residues. The V segment lost 9 bases and the J segment 4 bases; nucleotides outside the gene matches: 5. Germline CDR1 and CDR2: SNHLY and FYNNEI. CDR3 nucleotides: TGTGCCAGTCGCAGGGAGGGCACCGGGGAGCTGTTTTTT. Protein sequence: CASRREGTGELFF.

The chain has TRBV7-2 and TRBJ1-1, with D possibly matching TRBD1 (5 bases). Germline V lookup: CDR1 SGHTA, CDR2 FQGNSA. Between the trimmed V and J ends, which lost 4 bases and 11 bases, there was a span of 32 bases. There are 18 residues in the CDR3. In DNA form, the CDR3 reads TGTGCCAGCAGCTCCCCGGGACTAGCGGGAGGAAGTCTCGGGTACGCTTTCTTT. Translated, it gives CASSSPGLAGGSLGYAFF.

As DNA, the CDR3 is TGCGCCAGCAGCCGCGGGACAGACCAAGAGACCCAGTACTTC. Residues: CASSRGTDQETQYF. The rearrangement joins TRBV5-1 to TRBJ2-5, with a weak D call TRBD1 (7 bases). The germline CDR1 and CDR2 sequences are SGHRS and YFSETQ. Trimming pared 4 bases from V and 0 bases from J, leaving 10 bases between. The CDR3 extends over 14 amino acids. The whole variable domain, remainder taken from reference TRBV5-1 and TRBJ2-5, is KAGVTQTPRYLIKTRGQQVTLSCSPISGHRSVSWYQQTPGQGLQFLFEYFSETQRNKGNFPGRFSGRQFSNSRSEMNVSTLELGDSALYLCASSRGTDQETQYFGPGTRLLVL.

The chain is built from TRBV4-3 and TRBJ2-3; no clear D gene. The CDR3 is 15 amino acids. Germline CDR1 and CDR2: LGHNA and YSLEER. V was cut by 0 bases and J by 3 bases, with 10 bases left in between. The CDR3 DNA is TGCGCCAGCAGCCAAGATCGACTTCCTACAGATACGCAGTATTTT. It translates to CASSQDRLPTDTQYF.

The rearrangement links TRBV30 to TRBJ1-1, with a tentative D call TRBD1 (6 bases). With 0 bases removed from V and 11 bases from J, the gap between germline ends came to 13 bases. Looked up from germline, CDR1 is GTSNPN and CDR2 is SVGIG (reference sequence). This CDR3 spans 12 amino acids. The CDR3 coding sequence is TGTGCCTGGAGTGTAGGGGGGGGCTCGGCTTTCTTT. Translation: CAWSVGGGSAFF.

The rearrangement joins TRBV6-2 or TRBV6-3 to TRBJ2-7, with 14 nucleotides matching TRBD2. Germline trimming cut 4 bases from V and 6 bases from J; bases unmatched to any gene: 8. Germline values: CDR1 MNHEY, CDR2 SVGEGT. The CDR3 runs to 16 residues. CDR3 in amino acids: CASSFPGLAGAAEQYF. For the CDR3, the DNA is TGTGCCAGCAGTTTCCCGGGACTAGCGGGAGCGGCCGAGCAGTACTTC.

The chain couples TRBV2 to TRBJ1-2; maybe TRBD1 (5 bases). Germline V gene lookup returns CDR1 SNHLY and CDR2 FYNNEI. V was pared by 7 bases and J by 4 bases, with 16 bases between. The CDR3 is made up of 14 amino acids. The CDR3 region is CASTKLRETYGYTF. The DNA of the CDR3 is TGTGCCAGCACCAAACTCAGGGAAACCTATGGCTACACCTTC.

The V and J genes are TRBV7-2 and TRBJ2-1; 8 bases are shared with TRBD2. With V trimmed by 2 bases and J by 4 bases, 7 bases remained unmatched. Per the germline V gene, CDR1 is SGHTA and CDR2 is FQGNSA. The CDR3 contains 16 residues. The CDR3 DNA reads as TGTGCCAGCAGCTTAAGGGGACTAGGGGTATACAATGAGCAGTTCTTC. It codes for CASSLRGLGVYNEQFF.

This clonotype was detected once. The gene calls are TRBV4-1 and TRBJ2-3; D gene ambiguous. The germline V and J ends were trimmed by 1 base and 6 bases, with 8 bases remaining between them. Germline values: CDR1 MGHRA, CDR2 YSYEKL. The CDR3 contains 13 residues. The CDR3 here is CASSQVLVDTQYF. In DNA form, the CDR3 reads TGCGCCAGCAGCCAAGTATTAGTGGATACGCAGTATTTT.

This clonotype came up once. The J gene is TRBJ2-1, the V gene TRBV3-1, with D maybe TRBD1 (6 bases). In germline, CDR1 is LGHDT, CDR2 YNNKEL (reference sequence). There are 14 residues in the CDR3. Between the trimmed V and J ends, which lost 1 base and 14 bases, there was a span of 18 bases. This chain's CDR3 is CASSQVAGAELEFF. The CDR3 DNA sequence: TGTGCCAGCAGCCAAGTGGCAGGGGCCGAACTTGAGTTCTTC.

The chain links TRBV7-9 to TRBJ2-3, with D possibly matching TRBD1 (6 bases). Per the germline V gene, CDR1 is SEHNR and CDR2 is FQNEAQ (reference sequence). The CDR3 runs 14 residues. Trimming shortened V by 4 bases and J by 2 bases, and 10 bases separated the two germline ends. In nucleotides, the CDR3 is TGTGCCAGCAGCTGGACAGAAAACACAGATACGCAGTATTTT. Protein product: CASSWTENTDTQYF.

The chain has TRBV23-1 and TRBJ1-2; maybe TRBD1 (6 bases). TRBV23-1 counts as an open reading frame of uncertain function. Between the trimmed V and J ends, which lost 10 bases and 6 bases, there was a span of 24 bases. There are 15 residues in the CDR3. Here the CDR3 reads CATVKRRTDPHGYTF. CDR3 DNA: TGCGCCACCGTTAAGCGGCGGACAGACCCTCATGGCTACACCTTC.

This chain joins TRBV4-3 and TRBJ2-2; 9 bases are a match to TRBD2. CDR1 is LGHNA, CDR2 YSLEER, per germline. V shed 0 bases and J 8 bases; nucleotides not matched to a gene: 10. The CDR3 spans 17 residues. The CDR3, as DNA: TGCGCCAGCAGCCAAGACCGGACGGGACTAGCCATAGGGGAGCTGTTTTTT. It translates to CASSQDRTGLAIGELFF.